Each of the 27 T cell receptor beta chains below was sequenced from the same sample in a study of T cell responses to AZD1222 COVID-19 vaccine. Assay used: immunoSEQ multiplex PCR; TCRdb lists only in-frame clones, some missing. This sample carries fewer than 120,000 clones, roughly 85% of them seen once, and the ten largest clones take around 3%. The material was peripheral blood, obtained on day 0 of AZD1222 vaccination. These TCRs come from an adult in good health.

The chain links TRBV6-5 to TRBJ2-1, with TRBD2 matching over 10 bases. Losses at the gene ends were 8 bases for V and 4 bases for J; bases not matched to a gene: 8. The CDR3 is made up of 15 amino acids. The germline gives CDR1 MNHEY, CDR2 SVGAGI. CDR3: CASQVGGLAYNEQFF. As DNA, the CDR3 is TGTGCCAGCCAAGTCGGGGGACTAGCGTACAATGAGCAGTTCTTC.

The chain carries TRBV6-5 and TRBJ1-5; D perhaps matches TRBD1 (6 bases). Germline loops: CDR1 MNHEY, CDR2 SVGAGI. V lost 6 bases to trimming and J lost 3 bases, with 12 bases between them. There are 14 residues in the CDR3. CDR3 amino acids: CASRETGDNQPQHF. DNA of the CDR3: TGTGCCAGCAGGGAGACAGGAGACAATCAGCCCCAGCATTTT.

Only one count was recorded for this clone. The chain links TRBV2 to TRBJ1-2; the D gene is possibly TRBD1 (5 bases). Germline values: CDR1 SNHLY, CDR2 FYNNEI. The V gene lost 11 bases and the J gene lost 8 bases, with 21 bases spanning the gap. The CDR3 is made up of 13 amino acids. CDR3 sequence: CAGDGTGLLGYTF. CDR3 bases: TGTGCCGGCGACGGGACGGGACTTCTAGGCTACACCTTC.

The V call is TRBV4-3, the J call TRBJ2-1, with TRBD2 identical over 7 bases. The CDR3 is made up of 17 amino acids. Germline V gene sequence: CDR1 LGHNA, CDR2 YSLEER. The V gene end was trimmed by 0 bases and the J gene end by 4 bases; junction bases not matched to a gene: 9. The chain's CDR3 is CASSQDEGVAGYNEQFF. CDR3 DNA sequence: TGCGCCAGCAGCCAAGATGAAGGAGTAGCGGGTTACAATGAGCAGTTCTTC.

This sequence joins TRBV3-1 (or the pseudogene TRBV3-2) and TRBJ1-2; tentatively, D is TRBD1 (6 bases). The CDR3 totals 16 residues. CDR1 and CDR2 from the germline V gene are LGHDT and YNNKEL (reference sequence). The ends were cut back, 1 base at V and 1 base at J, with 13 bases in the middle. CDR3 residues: CASSQVAGDINYGYTF. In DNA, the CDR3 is TGTGCCAGCAGCCAAGTGGCAGGGGACATTAACTATGGCTACACCTTC.

CDR3 residues: CASSERGQGWTEAFF. The CDR3 region has the DNA TGCGCCAGCAGCGAAAGGGGCCAGGGATGGACTGAAGCTTTCTTT. V and J are TRBV4-3 and TRBJ1-1, with D perhaps matching TRBD1 (5 bases). Trimming stripped 5 bases from V and 5 bases from J, with 18 bases between. The CDR3 runs 15 residues. CDR1 LGHNA and CDR2 YSLEER come from the germline V gene.

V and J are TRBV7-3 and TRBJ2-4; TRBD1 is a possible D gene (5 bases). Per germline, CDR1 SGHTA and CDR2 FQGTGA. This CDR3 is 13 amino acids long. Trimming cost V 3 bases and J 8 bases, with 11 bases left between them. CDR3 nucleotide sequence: TGTGCCAGCAGCTTGACAGAAGGAGACATTCAGTACTTC. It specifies CASSLTEGDIQYF.

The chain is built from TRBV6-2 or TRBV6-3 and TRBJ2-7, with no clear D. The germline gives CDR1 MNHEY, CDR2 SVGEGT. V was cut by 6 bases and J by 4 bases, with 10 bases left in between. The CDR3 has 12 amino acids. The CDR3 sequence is CASSLLAYEQYF. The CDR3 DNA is TGTGCCAGCAGCCTCCTCGCGTACGAGCAGTACTTC.

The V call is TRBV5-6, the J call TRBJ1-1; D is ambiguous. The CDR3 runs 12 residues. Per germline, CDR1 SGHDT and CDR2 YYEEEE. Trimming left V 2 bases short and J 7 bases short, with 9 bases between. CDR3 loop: CASSFGGLEAFF. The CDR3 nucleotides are TGTGCCAGCAGCTTTGGTGGACTTGAAGCTTTCTTT.

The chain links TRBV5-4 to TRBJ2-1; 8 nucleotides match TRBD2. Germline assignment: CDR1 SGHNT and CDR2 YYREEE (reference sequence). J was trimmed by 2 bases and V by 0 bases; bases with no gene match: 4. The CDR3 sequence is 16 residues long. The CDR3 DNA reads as TGTGCCAGCAGCTTGGGAGCGGGGGCAACCTACAATGAGCAGTTCTTC. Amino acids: CASSLGAGATYNEQFF.

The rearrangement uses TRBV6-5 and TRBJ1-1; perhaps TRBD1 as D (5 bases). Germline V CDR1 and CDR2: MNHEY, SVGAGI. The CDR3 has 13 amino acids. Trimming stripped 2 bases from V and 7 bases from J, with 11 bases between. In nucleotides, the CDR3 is TGTGCCAGCAGTTACCGGGGGTCTGGTGAAGCTTTCTTT. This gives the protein CASSYRGSGEAFF.

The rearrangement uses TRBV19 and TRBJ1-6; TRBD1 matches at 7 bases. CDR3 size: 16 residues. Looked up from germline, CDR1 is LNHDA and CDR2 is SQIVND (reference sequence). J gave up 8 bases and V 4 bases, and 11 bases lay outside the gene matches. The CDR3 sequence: CASSTPPRGLDSPLHF. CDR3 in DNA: TGTGCCAGTAGTACTCCCCCAAGGGGGCTGGATTCACCCCTCCACTTT.

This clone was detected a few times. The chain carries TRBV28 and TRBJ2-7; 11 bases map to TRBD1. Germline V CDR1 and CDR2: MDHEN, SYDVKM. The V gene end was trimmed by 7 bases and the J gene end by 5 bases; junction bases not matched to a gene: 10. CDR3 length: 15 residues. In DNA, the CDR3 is TGTGCCAGCACCCCTGTGGGACAGGGGGTACACGAGCAGTACTTC. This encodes CASTPVGQGVHEQYF.

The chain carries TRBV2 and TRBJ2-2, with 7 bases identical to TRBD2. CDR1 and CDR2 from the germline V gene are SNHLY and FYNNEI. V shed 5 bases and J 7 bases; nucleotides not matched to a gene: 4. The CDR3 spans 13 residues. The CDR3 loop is CASSRWEGGELFF. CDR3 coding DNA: TGTGCCAGCAGTCGGTGGGAGGGCGGGGAGCTGTTTTTT.

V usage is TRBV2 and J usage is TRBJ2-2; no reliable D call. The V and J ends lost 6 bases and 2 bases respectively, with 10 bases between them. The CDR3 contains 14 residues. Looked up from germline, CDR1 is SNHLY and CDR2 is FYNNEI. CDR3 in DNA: TGTGCCAGCAGGGGCATGGCAAACACCGGGGAGCTGTTTTTT. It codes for CASRGMANTGELFF.

The CDR3 bases are TGTGCCAGCAGTTACGAGGGACAAGCCTACGAGCAGTACTTC. Translating it yields CASSYEGQAYEQYF. This chain joins TRBV6-2 or TRBV6-3 and TRBJ2-7, with D possibly TRBD1 on 6 matching bases. V gave up 2 bases and J gave up 2 bases, with 10 bases separating them. Germline assignment: CDR1 MNHEY and CDR2 SVGEGT. The CDR3 covers 14 residues.

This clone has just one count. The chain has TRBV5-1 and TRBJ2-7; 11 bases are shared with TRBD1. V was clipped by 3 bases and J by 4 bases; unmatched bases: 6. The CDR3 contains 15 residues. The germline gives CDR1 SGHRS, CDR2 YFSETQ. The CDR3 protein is CASSSGTGGTYEQYF. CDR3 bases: TGCGCCAGCAGCTCGGGGACAGGGGGTACGTACGAGCAGTACTTC.

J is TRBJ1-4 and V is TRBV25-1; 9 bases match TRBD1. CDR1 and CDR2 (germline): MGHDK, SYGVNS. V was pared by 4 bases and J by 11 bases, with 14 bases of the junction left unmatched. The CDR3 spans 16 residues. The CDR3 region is CASSVGGGTGGYKLFF. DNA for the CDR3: TGTGCCAGCAGTGTCGGAGGGGGCACAGGGGGCTATAAACTGTTTTTT. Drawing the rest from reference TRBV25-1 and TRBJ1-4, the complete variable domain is EADIYQTPRYLVIGTGKKITLECSQTMGHDKMYWYQQDPGMELHLIHYSYGVNSTEKGDLSSESTVSRIRTEHFPLTLESARPSHTSQYLCASSVGGGTGGYKLFFGSGTQLSVL.

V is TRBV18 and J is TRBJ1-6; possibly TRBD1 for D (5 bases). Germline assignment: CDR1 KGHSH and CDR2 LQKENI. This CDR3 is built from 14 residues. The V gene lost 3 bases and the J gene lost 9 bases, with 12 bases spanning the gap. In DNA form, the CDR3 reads TGTGCCAGCTCACCTTCGGAAGGGGCTTCACCCCTCCACTTT. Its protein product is CASSPSEGASPLHF.

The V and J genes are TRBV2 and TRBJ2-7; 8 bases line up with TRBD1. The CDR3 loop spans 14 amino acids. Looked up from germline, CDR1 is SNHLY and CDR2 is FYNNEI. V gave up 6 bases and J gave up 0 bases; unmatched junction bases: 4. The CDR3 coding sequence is TGTGCCAGCAGGGACAGGGTAACCTCCTACGAGCAGTACTTC. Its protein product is CASRDRVTSYEQYF.

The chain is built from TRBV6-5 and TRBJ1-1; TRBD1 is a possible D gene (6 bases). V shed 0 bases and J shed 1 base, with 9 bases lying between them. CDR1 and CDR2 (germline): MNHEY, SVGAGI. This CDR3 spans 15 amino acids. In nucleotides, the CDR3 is TGTGCCAGCAGTTACTCGTTGGGGGCGAACACTGAAGCTTTCTTT. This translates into CASSYSLGANTEAFF.

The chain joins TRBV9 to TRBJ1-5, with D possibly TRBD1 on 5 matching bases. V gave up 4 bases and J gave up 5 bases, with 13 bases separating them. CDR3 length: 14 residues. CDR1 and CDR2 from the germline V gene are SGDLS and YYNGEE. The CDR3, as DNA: TGTGCCAGCAGCCCCAAACCGGGGGATCAGCCCCAGCATTTT. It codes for CASSPKPGDQPQHF.

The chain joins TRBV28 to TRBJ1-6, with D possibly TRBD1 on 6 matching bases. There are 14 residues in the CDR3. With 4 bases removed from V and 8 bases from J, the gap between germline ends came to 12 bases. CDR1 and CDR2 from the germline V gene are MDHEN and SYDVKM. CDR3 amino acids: CASSSPDRDSPLHF. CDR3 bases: TGTGCCAGCAGTTCCCCGGACAGAGATTCACCCCTCCACTTT.

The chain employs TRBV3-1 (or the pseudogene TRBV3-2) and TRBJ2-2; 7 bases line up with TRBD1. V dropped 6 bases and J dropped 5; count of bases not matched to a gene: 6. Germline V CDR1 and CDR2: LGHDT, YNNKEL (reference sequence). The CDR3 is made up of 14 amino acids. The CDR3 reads CASRTPGGTGELFF. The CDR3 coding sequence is TGTGCCAGCAGGACCCCAGGGGGAACCGGGGAGCTGTTTTTT.

The CDR3 loop is CATSDVTDNYGYTF. The CDR3 DNA reads as TGTGCCACCAGTGACGTGACAGATAACTATGGCTACACCTTC. V gene TRBV24-1 combines with J gene TRBJ1-2, with D possibly being TRBD1 (5 bases). The germline gives CDR1 KGHDR, CDR2 SFDVKD. The CDR3 length is 14 residues. V lost 4 bases to trimming and J lost 1 base, with 9 bases between them.

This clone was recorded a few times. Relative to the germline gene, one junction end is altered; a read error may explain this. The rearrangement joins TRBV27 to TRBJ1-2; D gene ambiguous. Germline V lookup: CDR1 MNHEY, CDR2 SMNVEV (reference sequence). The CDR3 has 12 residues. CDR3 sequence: CATSPTGYGYTF. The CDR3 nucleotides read TGTGCCACCAGTCCCACCGGGTATGGCTACACCTTC.

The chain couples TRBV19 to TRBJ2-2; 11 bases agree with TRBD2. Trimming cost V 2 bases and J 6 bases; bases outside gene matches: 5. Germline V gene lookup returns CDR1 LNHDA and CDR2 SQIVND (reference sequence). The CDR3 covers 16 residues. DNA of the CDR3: TGTGCCAGTAGTATACTAGCGGGAGGACGATCCGGGGAGCTGTTTTTT. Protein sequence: CASSILAGGRSGELFF.